Reported below is one TCR beta chain. Methods used by the authors: Amplifying reference gene primers gave estimates of nucleated cell counts. The repertoire was sequenced with immunoSEQ multiplex PCR; TCRdb's copy has only in-frame clones and lacks some. V, J and clone size were drawn from that table, and D and trimming were deduced from the DNA. Among approximately 93,000 clones listed, about nine tenths were seen once. The source of the sample is a study of blood T cell repertoires in COVID-19. Study background: Material from acute and convalescent COVID-19 was sourced from the United States, Italy and Spain. PBMCs, B-cell-depleted T cells, or T cells were the source of the cDNA or gDNA that made up the material.

This TCR came from a human donor in a cohort sampled during active COVID-19. The sample taken for sequencing was peripheral blood.

CDR3: CASSIAASLVTRNEQFF. CDR3 in DNA: TGTGCCAGTAGTATAGCCGCCTCACTAGTAACGAGGAATGAGCAGTTCTTC. The V gene is TRBV19, the J gene TRBJ2-1; perhaps TRBD2 as D (5 bases). V shed 1 base and J shed 7 bases, with 20 bases lying between them. The CDR3 contains 17 residues. Germline V lookup: CDR1 LNHDA, CDR2 SQIVND (reference sequence).